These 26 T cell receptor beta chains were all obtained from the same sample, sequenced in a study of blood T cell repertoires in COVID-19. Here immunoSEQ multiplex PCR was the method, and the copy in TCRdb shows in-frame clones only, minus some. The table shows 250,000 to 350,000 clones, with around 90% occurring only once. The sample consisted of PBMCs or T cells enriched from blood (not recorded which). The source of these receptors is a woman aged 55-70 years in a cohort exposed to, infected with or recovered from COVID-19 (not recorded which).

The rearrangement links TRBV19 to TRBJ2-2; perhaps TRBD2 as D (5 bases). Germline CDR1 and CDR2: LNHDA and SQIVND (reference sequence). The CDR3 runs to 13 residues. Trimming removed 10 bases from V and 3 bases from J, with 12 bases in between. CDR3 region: CATERRDTGELFF. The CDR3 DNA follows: TGTGCCACTGAAAGGCGGGACACCGGGGAGCTGTTTTTT.

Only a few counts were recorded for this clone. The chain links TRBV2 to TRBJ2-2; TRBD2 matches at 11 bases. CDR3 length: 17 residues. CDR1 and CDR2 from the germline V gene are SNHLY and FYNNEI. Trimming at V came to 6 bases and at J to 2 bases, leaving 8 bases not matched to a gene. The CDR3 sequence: CASRGRLAGSNTGELFF. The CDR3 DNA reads TGTGCCAGCAGGGGGCGACTAGCGGGATCCAACACCGGGGAGCTGTTTTTT.

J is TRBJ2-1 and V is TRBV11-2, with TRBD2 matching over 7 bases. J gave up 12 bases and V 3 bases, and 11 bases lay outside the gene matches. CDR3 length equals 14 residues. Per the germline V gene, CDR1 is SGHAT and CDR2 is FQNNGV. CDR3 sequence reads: CASSFGLGQDGQFF. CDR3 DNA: TGTGCCAGCAGCTTTGGACTAGGGCAAGATGGGCAGTTCTTC.

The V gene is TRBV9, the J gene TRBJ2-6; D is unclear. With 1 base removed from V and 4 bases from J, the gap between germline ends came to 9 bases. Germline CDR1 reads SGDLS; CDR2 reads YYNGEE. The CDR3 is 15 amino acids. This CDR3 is CASSVLRSGANVLTF. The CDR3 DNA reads TGTGCCAGCAGCGTACTGAGGTCCGGGGCCAACGTCCTGACTTTC. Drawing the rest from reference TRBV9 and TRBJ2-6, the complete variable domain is DSGVTQTPKHLITATGQRVTLRCSPRSGDLSVYWYQQSLDQGLQFLIQYYNGEERAKGNILERFSAQQFPDLHSELNLSSLELGDSALYFCASSVLRSGANVLTFGAGSRLTVL.

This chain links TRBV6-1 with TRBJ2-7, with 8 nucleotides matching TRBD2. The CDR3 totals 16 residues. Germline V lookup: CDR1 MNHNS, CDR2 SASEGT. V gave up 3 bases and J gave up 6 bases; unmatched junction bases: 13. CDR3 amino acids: CASSDRGGLGVSEQYF. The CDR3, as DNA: TGTGCCAGCAGTGACAGAGGGGGACTAGGGGTTAGCGAGCAGTACTTC.

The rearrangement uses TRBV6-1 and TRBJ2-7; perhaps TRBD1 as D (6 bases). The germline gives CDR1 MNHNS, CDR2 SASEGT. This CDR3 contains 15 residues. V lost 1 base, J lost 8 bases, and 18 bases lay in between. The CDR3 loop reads CASSEGGQLGSQQYF. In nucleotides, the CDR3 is TGTGCCAGCAGTGAAGGGGGGCAACTTGGTAGTCAGCAGTACTTC.

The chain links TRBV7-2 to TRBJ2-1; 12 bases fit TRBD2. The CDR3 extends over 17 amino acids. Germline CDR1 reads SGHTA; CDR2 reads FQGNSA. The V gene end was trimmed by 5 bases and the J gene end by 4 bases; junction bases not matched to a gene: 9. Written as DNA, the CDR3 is TGTGCCAGCAGCGCTAAGACTAGCGGGAGAACTTACAATGAGCAGTTCTTC. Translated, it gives CASSAKTSGRTYNEQFF.

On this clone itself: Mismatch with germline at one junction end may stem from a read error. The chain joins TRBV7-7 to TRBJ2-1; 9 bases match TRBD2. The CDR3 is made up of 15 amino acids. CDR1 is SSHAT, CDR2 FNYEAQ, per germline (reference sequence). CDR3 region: CASSLRLAGYNEQFF. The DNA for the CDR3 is TGTGCTAGCAGCTTAAGGCTAGCGGGGTACAATGAGCAGTTCTTC.

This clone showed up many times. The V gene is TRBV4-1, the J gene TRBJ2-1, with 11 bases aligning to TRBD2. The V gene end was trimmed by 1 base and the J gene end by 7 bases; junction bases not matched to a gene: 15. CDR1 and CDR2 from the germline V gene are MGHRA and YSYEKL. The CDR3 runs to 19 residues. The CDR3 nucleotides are TGCGCCAGCAGCCAAGCTAACTTAGTAGCGGGAGGGGGATGGAATGAGCAGTTCTTC. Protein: CASSQANLVAGGGWNEQFF.

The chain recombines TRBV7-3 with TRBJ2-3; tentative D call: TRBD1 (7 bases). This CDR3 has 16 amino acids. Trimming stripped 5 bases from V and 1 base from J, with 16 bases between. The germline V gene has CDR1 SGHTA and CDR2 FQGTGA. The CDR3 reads CASSPHRGGGTDTQYF. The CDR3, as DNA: TGTGCCAGCAGCCCCCACAGGGGCGGGGGCACAGATACGCAGTATTTT.

The CDR3 reads CASSFMANTEAFF. In nucleotides, the CDR3 is TGTGCCAGCAGCTTTATGGCGAACACTGAAGCTTTCTTT. This chain joins TRBV7-9 and TRBJ1-1, with D unclear. This CDR3 has 13 amino acids. Trimming took off 3 bases at V and 1 base at J, with 6 bases between the two ends. Germline values: CDR1 SEHNR, CDR2 FQNEAQ (reference sequence).

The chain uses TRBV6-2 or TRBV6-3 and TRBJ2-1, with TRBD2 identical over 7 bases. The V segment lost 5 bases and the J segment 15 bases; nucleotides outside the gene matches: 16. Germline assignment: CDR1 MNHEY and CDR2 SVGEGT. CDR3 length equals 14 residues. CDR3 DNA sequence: TGTGCCAGCAGTCCATACCAGAGCGGGACCCGGTGGTTCTTC. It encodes CASSPYQSGTRWFF.

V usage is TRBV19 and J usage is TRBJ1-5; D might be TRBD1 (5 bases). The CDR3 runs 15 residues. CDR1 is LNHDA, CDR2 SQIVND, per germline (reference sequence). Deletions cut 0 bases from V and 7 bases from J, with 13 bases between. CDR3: CASSIEGRARQPQHF. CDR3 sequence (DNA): TGTGCCAGTAGTATAGAAGGCAGGGCGAGGCAGCCCCAGCATTTT.

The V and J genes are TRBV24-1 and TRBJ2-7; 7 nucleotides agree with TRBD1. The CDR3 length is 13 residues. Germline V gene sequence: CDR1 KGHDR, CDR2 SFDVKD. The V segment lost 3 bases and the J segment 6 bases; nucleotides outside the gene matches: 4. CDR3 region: CATSDPTGTEQYF. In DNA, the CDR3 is TGTGCCACCAGTGATCCGACAGGGACCGAGCAGTACTTC.

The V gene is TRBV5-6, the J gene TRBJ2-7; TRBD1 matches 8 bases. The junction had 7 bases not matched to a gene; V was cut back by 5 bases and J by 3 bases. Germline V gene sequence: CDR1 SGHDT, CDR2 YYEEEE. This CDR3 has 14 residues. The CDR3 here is CASSPGTGNYEQYF. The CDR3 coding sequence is TGTGCCAGCAGTCCCGGGACAGGAAACTACGAGCAGTACTTC.

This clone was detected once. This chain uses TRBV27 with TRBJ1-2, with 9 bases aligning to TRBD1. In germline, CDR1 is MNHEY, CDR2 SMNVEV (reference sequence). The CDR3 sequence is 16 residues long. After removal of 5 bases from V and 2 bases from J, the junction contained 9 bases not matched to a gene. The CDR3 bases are TGTGCCAGCAGTCGACGGACAGGGGCTCCCAACTATGGCTACACCTTC. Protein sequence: CASSRRTGAPNYGYTF.

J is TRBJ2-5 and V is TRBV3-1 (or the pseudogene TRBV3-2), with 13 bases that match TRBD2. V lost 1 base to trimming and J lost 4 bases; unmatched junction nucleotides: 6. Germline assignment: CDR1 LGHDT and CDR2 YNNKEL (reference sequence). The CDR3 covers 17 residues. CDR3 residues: CASSQGTSGSSGETQYF. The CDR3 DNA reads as TGTGCCAGCAGCCAAGGGACTAGCGGGAGTTCAGGAGAGACCCAGTACTTC.

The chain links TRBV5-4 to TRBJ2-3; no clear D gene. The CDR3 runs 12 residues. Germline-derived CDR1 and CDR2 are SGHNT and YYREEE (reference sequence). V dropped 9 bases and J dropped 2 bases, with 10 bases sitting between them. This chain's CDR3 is CATSDFTDTQYF. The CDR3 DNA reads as TGTGCCACTTCCGACTTCACAGATACGCAGTATTTT.

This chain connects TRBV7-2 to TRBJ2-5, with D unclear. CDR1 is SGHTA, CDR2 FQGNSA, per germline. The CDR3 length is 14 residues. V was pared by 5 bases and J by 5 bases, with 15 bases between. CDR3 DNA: TGTGCCAGCAGCCTCCGGCCAGGATCGGAGACCCAGTACTTC. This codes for CASSLRPGSETQYF.

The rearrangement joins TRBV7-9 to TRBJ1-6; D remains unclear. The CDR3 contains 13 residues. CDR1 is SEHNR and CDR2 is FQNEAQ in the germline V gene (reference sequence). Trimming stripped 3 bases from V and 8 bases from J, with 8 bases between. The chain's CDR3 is CASSFGRDSPLHF. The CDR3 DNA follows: TGTGCCAGCAGCTTTGGTCGGGATTCACCCCTCCACTTT.

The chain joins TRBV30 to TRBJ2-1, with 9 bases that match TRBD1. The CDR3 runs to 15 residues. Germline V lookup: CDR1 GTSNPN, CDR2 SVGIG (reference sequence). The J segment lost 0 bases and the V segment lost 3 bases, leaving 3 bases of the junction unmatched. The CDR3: CAWSGDRASYNEQFF. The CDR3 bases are TGTGCCTGGAGCGGGGACAGGGCCTCCTACAATGAGCAGTTCTTC.

The CDR3 DNA reads as TGTGCCAGCAGCCAAGAAGGGTACAGGGGATTGAACACTGAAGCTTTCTTT. Protein product: CASSQEGYRGLNTEAFF. The rearrangement uses TRBV4-2 and TRBJ1-1, with TRBD1 matching over 7 bases. Germline V gives CDR1 LGHNA, CDR2 YNFKEQ. The trim removed 0 bases at V and 0 bases at J, leaving 7 bases unmatched. This CDR3 is 17 amino acids long.

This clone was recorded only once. CDR3 sequence: CASSFSGTGSEQYF. The CDR3, as DNA: TGTGCCAGCAGTTTTAGCGGGACGGGGAGCGAGCAGTACTTC. V and J are TRBV28 and TRBJ2-7, with 8 bases matching TRBD2. CDR3 length equals 14 residues. Germline V gene lookup returns CDR1 MDHEN and CDR2 SYDVKM. Trimming cost V 3 bases and J 6 bases; bases outside gene matches: 7.

The CDR3 DNA is TGTGCCAGCAGCTTTATCGGACTAGCGGAGGCCGGGGAGCTGTTTTTT. It encodes CASSFIGLAEAGELFF. The gene calls are TRBV7-9 and TRBJ2-2; TRBD2 aligns across 10 bases. Unmatched junction bases numbered 7, after V lost 3 bases and J lost 6 bases. Per germline, CDR1 SEHNR and CDR2 FQNEAQ (reference sequence). This CDR3 has 16 amino acids.

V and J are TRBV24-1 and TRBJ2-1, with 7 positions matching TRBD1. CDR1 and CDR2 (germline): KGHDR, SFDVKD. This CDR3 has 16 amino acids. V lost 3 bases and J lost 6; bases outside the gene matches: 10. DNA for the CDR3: TGTGCCACCAGTGATCTATCGGGACAGAGCCTCAATGAGCAGTTCTTC. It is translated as CATSDLSGQSLNEQFF.

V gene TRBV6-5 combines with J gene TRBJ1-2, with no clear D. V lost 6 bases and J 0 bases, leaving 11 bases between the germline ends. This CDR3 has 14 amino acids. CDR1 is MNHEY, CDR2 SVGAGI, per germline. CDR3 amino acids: CASSPDISNYGYTF. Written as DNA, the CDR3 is TGTGCCAGCAGCCCCGACATATCTAACTATGGCTACACCTTC.